The 26 T cell receptor beta chains listed next were all sequenced from one sample in a study of T cells in Graves' hyperthyroidism and ophthalmopathy. Amplification yielded TCR beta CDR3 regions, with RNA transcripts as the source. Researchers ran a first-round RT-PCR on the TCR CDR3 using the HTBI primer set. TCRdb reanalysed the multiplex PCR reads using MiXCR and keeps one entry per CDR3 protein. Of hundreds of thousands of distinct CDR3 sequences in the sample, 20% are singletons; the top ten hold less than 55%. The sequenced material came from blood. These receptors were collected from a man aged 40-49 years with Graves' ophthalmopathy.

This clonotype was counted only a few times. The rearrangement joins TRBV5-1 to TRBJ2-7; a weak D match, TRBD1 (5 bases). CDR1 is SGHRS, CDR2 YFSETQ, per germline. With 0 bases removed from V and 0 bases from J, the gap between germline ends came to 16 bases. The CDR3 is made up of 17 amino acids. As DNA, the CDR3 is TGCGCCAGCAGCTTGGTGGCAGCGCAGGGCCTCTCCTACGAGCAGTACTTC. Its protein product is CASSLVAAQGLSYEQYF.

This clonotype showed up just a few times. V usage is TRBV2 and J usage is TRBJ1-2; weak D call: TRBD1 (5 bases). The CDR3 is made up of 13 amino acids. The germline V and J ends were trimmed by 3 bases and 4 bases, with 9 bases remaining between them. Germline V gene sequence: CDR1 SNHLY, CDR2 FYNNEI. CDR3 sequence: CASSELGGYGYTF. The CDR3 DNA sequence: TGTGCCAGCAGTGAGTTGGGGGGCTATGGCTACACCTTC.

The genes are TRBV7-2 and TRBJ2-7; 9 positions agree with TRBD2. CDR3 length: 15 residues. Germline V lookup: CDR1 SGHTA, CDR2 FQGNSA. V lost 2 bases and J lost 2; bases outside the gene matches: 4. The CDR3 DNA is TGTGCCAGCAGCTTAAGGCGGGAGGGCCCCTACGAGCAGTACTTC. This gives the protein CASSLRREGPYEQYF.

The chain recombines TRBV7-9 with TRBJ2-2; D is uncertain. The CDR3 has 13 residues. The V gene's germline CDR1 is SEHNR and CDR2 FQNEAQ (reference sequence). Trimming shortened V by 4 bases and J by 4 bases, and 7 bases separated the two germline ends. The CDR3 protein is CASSSAFTGELFF. CDR3 sequence (DNA): TGTGCCAGCAGCTCCGCTTTCACCGGGGAGCTGTTTTTT.

This clonotype was counted at least ten times. The V gene is TRBV11-2, the J gene TRBJ2-3, with D hard to call. CDR1 is SGHAT and CDR2 is FQNNGV in the germline V gene. V was shortened by 5 bases and J by 4 bases, with 7 bases between the two germline ends. This CDR3 region has 12 residues. The CDR3 sequence: CASSPEADTQYF. The DNA for the CDR3 is TGTGCCAGCAGCCCCGAGGCAGATACGCAGTATTTT.

This clonotype was seen at least ten times. This rearrangement joins TRBV28 to TRBJ2-1; TRBD1 or TRBD2 may be the D gene (5 bases each). The V end lost 4 bases, the J end lost 6 bases, and 13 bases lay between the germline ends. The CDR3 is made up of 14 amino acids. From germline, CDR1 is MDHEN and CDR2 SYDVKM. CDR3 loop: CASSSWGSGNEQFF. CDR3 sequence (DNA): TGTGCCAGCAGTTCATGGGGGAGCGGCAATGAGCAGTTCTTC.

The gene calls are TRBV20-1 and TRBJ2-1, with TRBD2 identical over 7 bases. The germline CDR1 and CDR2 sequences are DFQATT and SNEGSKA (reference sequence). Germline trimming cut 5 bases from V and 2 bases from J; bases unmatched to any gene: 6. The CDR3 extends over 14 amino acids. The DNA for the CDR3 is TGCAGTGCTGGGAAGCGGGGCCCCTACAATGAGCAGTTCTTC. Protein product: CSAGKRGPYNEQFF.

In this sample, this clonotype turned up many times. The chain joins TRBV12-3 or TRBV12-4 to TRBJ2-5; a weak D match, TRBD2 (6 bases). The CDR3 loop spans 14 amino acids. Trimming took off 6 bases at V and 2 bases at J, with 13 bases between the two ends. The CDR3 DNA is TGTGCCAGCAGGGGGGACTGGATACAAGAGACCCAGTACTTC. Encoded protein: CASRGDWIQETQYF.

This clonotype was seen a handful of times. The chain joins TRBV19 to TRBJ1-1; D is unresolved. The V gene lost 6 bases and the J gene lost 1 base, with 15 bases spanning the gap. This CDR3 has 15 residues. Germline-derived CDR1 and CDR2 are LNHDA and SQIVND (reference sequence). The CDR3 protein is CASSLTNWENTEAFF. The CDR3 bases are TGTGCCAGTAGCCTCACCAATTGGGAGAACACTGAAGCTTTCTTT.

On this clonotype itself: This may be a read error: a much more frequent sequence differs by one nucleotide. The chain combines TRBV27 with TRBJ1-1; D perhaps matches TRBD1 (5 bases). The CDR3 has 11 residues. The V gene's germline CDR1 is MNHEY and CDR2 SMNVEV (reference sequence). CDR3 amino acids: CASSRTREASF. CDR3 DNA: TGTGCCAGCAGTAGGACACGTGAAGCTTCCTTT.

This clonotype was seen ten or more times. This sequence joins TRBV30 and TRBJ1-2, with D unresolved. Trimming removed 4 bases from V and 8 bases from J, with 8 bases in between. Per germline, CDR1 GTSNPN and CDR2 SVGIG (reference sequence). The CDR3 spans 10 residues. The CDR3, as DNA: TGTGCCTGGAAGGCGAGCGGCTACACCTTC. Translating it yields CAWKASGYTF.

This chain uses TRBV2 with TRBJ1-4, with D unresolved. The CDR3 length is 14 residues. The germline V and J ends were trimmed by 6 bases and 0 bases, with 8 bases remaining between them. CDR1 is SNHLY, CDR2 FYNNEI, per germline. In DNA, the CDR3 is TGTGCCAGCAGACCGACTGCAACTAATGAAAAACTGTTTTTT. Protein product: CASRPTATNEKLFF.

This clonotype was seen ten or more times. This chain uses TRBV2 with TRBJ1-1; 8 nucleotides line up with TRBD1. The CDR3 is 14 amino acids. From germline, CDR1 is SNHLY and CDR2 FYNNEI. The J segment lost 5 bases and the V segment lost 3 bases, leaving 5 bases of the junction unmatched. The CDR3 sequence is CASSEGRGRTEAFF. CDR3 coding DNA: TGTGCCAGCAGTGAGGGCAGGGGGCGAACTGAAGCTTTCTTT.

This clonotype was found a few times. The chain links TRBV6-2 or TRBV6-3 to TRBJ1-6, with unresolved D. Germline V gene data show CDR1 as MNHEY and CDR2 as SVGEGT. V was shortened by 4 bases and J by 6 bases, with 13 bases between the two germline ends. This CDR3 spans 15 amino acids. The CDR3 is CASSWERRINSPLHF. The CDR3 region has the DNA TGTGCCAGCAGTTGGGAGAGACGGATTAATTCACCCCTCCACTTT.

This chain uses TRBV5-1 with TRBJ2-5; 9 bases line up with TRBD2. The CDR3 covers 15 residues. Germline loops: CDR1 SGHRS, CDR2 YFSETQ. Losses at the gene ends were 4 bases for V and 5 bases for J; bases not matched to a gene: 9. The DNA of the CDR3 is TGCGCCAGCAGCACTAGTAGCGGGAGTGGTGAGACCCAGTACTTC. This sequence encodes CASSTSSGSGETQYF.

A word on this clonotype: The junction departs from germline at one end; a sequencing error may be responsible. The chain combines TRBV20-1 with TRBJ2-1; TRBD1 matches at 7 bases. This CDR3 is 12 amino acids long. The germline gives CDR1 DFQATT, CDR2 SNEGSKA (reference sequence). The CDR3 region has the DNA TGCAGTGCTGGAGATCTGACAGGGTCGACGTTCTTC. This codes for CSAGDLTGSTFF.

As for this clonotype: With a much larger clone just one base away, this may be a read error. The J gene is TRBJ2-5, the V gene TRBV28, with D possibly TRBD2 on 6 matching bases. This CDR3 contains 16 residues. The germline gives CDR1 MDHEN, CDR2 SYDVKM. CDR3 loop: CASSSRGSPSQGTQYF. DNA for the CDR3: TGTGCCAGCAGTTCGCGGGGCAGTCCCTCCCAAGGGACCCAGTACTTC.

This clonotype has at least ten counts. This chain links TRBV20-1 with TRBJ2-1; TRBD2 matches at 14 bases. Germline lookup yields CDR1 DFQATT and CDR2 SNEGSKA (reference sequence). V lost 6 bases to trimming and J lost 9 bases; unmatched junction nucleotides: 13. The CDR3 length is 16 residues. The CDR3 sequence is CSAPRTSGGPRVEQFF. The DNA for the CDR3 is TGCAGTGCCCCCCGGACTAGCGGGGGGCCTCGGGTTGAGCAGTTCTTC.

The gene calls are TRBV11-2 and TRBJ2-7; D gene unclear. This CDR3 has 15 residues. Germline values: CDR1 SGHAT, CDR2 FQNNGV. Trimming left V 3 bases short and J 0 bases short, with 12 bases between. The CDR3 region is CASSLVGSSSYEQYF. CDR3 DNA: TGTGCCAGCAGCTTGGTCGGTTCTTCCTCCTACGAGCAGTACTTC.

This clonotype was found many times. This chain connects TRBV5-6 to TRBJ2-3; TRBD2 agrees at 9 bases. The V segment lost 4 bases and the J segment 2 bases; nucleotides outside the gene matches: 5. Germline values: CDR1 SGHDT, CDR2 YYEEEE. The CDR3 is 15 residues long. CDR3 sequence (DNA): TGTGCCAGCAGCAGACTAGCGGACAACACAGATACGCAGTATTTT. It is translated as CASSRLADNTDTQYF. Looking up the rest from reference TRBV5-6 and TRBJ2-3 gives the full variable domain: DAGVTQSPTHLIKTRGQQVTLRCSPKSGHDTVSWYQQALGQGPQFIFQYYEEEERQRGNFPDRFSGHQFPNYSSELNVNALLLGDSALYLCASSRLADNTDTQYFGPGTRLTVL.

At least ten counts were recorded for this clonotype. The chain is built from TRBV28 and TRBJ2-3; D is unresolved. Between the trimmed V and J ends, which lost 6 bases and 4 bases, there was a span of 14 bases. Germline V gene data show CDR1 as MDHEN and CDR2 as SYDVKM. The CDR3 has 14 residues. The CDR3 DNA reads TGTGCCAGCAGCCTGAAAGCGAGCGCAGATACGCAGTATTTT. Translated, it gives CASSLKASADTQYF.

This clonotype was picked up one time. The V call is TRBV19, the J call TRBJ2-2; D unclear. Germline V lookup: CDR1 LNHDA, CDR2 SQIVND (reference sequence). The ends were cut back, 8 bases at V and 2 bases at J, with 6 bases in the middle. CDR3 length: 12 residues. CDR3 region: CASGLNTGELFF. Here the CDR3 DNA reads TGTGCCAGTGGATTAAACACCGGGGAGCTGTTTTTT. Variable domain in full (rest from reference TRBV19 and TRBJ2-2): DGGITQSPKYLFRKEGQNVTLSCEQNLNHDAMYWYRQDPGQGLRLIYYSQIVNDFQKGDIAEGYSVSREKKESFPLTVTSAQKNPTAFYLCASGLNTGELFFGEGSRLTVL.

A remark on this clonotype: The junction departs from germline at one end; a sequencing error may be responsible. This chain uses TRBV6-2 or TRBV6-3 with TRBJ2-5; 7 bases line up with TRBD2. This CDR3 spans 11 amino acids. Per germline, CDR1 MNHEY and CDR2 SVGEGT. CDR3 sequence: CASSKPGLMNF. The CDR3 nucleotides read TGTGCCAGCAGTAAACCGGGACTAATGAACTTC.

This clonotype was seen only a few times. The rearrangement links TRBV29-1 to TRBJ2-3, with 9 bases fitting TRBD1. Trimming at V came to 5 bases and at J to 4 bases, leaving 10 bases not matched to a gene. Germline CDR1 reads SQVTM; CDR2 reads ANQGSEA. The CDR3 consists of 15 residues. The CDR3 loop reads CSVTLGDREPDTQYF. The DNA for the CDR3 is TGCAGCGTTACCTTGGGGGACAGGGAGCCAGATACGCAGTATTTT.

The chain couples TRBV28 to TRBJ2-5; 11 positions agree with TRBD1. Germline CDR1 is MDHEN and CDR2 is SYDVKM. This CDR3 is 12 amino acids long. Unmatched junction bases numbered 1, after V lost 3 bases and J lost 10 bases. The CDR3 DNA reads as TGTGCCAGCAGTTTCGGGACAGGGGGCCAGTACTTC. Amino acid sequence: CASSFGTGGQYF.

The sample holds many counts of this clonotype. The chain employs TRBV28 and TRBJ1-6; TRBD1 matches at 7 bases. This CDR3 comprises 16 residues. Germline trimming cut 5 bases from V and 5 bases from J; bases unmatched to any gene: 9. Per germline, CDR1 MDHEN and CDR2 SYDVKM. This CDR3 is CASSPLTGTDNSPLHF. For the CDR3, the DNA is TGTGCCAGCAGTCCCCTGACCGGGACAGATAATTCACCCCTCCACTTT.